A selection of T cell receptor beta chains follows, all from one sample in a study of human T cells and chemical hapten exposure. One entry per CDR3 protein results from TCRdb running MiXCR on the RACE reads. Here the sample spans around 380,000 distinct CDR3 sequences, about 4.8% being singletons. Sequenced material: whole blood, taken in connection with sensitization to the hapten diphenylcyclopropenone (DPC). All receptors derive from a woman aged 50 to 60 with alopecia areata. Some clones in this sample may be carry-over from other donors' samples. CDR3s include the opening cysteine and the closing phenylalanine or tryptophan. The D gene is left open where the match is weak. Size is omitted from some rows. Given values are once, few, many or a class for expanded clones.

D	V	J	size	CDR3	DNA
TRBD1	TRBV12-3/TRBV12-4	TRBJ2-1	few	CASSLVTGQGLYKQFF	TGTGCCAGCAGTTTAGTAACGGGACAGGGCTTGTACAAGCAGTTCTTC
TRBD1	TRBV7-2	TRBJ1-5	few	CASSLTGGRSSNQPQHF	TGTGCCAGCAGCTTGACAGGGGGCAGATCAAGCAATCAGCCCCAGCATTTT
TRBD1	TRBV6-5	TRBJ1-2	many	CASRTRGQGVYGYTF	TGTGCCAGCAGAACGAGAGGACAGGGAGTCTATGGCTACACCTTC
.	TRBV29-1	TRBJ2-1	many	CSVRLASEQFF	TGCAGCGTTAGGCTAGCCTCCGAGCAGTTCTTC
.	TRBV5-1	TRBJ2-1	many	CASSPTGISYNEQFF	TGCGCCAGCAGCCCCACAGGGATCTCCTACAATGAGCAGTTCTTC
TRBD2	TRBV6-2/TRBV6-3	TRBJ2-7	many	CASNLPGLAPEQYF	TGTGCCAGCAACCTACCGGGACTAGCGCCCGAGCAGTACTTC
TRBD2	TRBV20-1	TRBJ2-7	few	CSASPLAGDHEQYF	TGCAGTGCTTCTCCGTTAGCGGGAGACCACGAGCAGTACTTC
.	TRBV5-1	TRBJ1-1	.	CASSQRGSNTEAFF	TGCGCCAGCAGCCAACGAGGGAGTAACACTGAAGCTTTCTTT
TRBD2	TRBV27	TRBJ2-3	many	CASSLWAGGTDTQYF	TGTGCCAGCAGTTTATGGGCGGGAGGCACAGATACGCAGTATTTT
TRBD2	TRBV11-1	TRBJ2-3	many	CASSHPSGGIDTQYF	TGTGCCAGCAGCCATCCTAGCGGGGGTATAGATACGCAGTATTTT
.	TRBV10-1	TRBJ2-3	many	CASGSGPDTQYF	TGCGCCAGCGGGTCCGGCCCAGATACGCAGTATTTT
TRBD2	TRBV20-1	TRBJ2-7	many	CSARDMSGGAEEQYF	TGCAGTGCTAGAGATATGAGCGGGGGGGCCGAAGAGCAGTACTTC
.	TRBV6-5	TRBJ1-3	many	CASSRGTNGNTIYF	TGTGCCAGCAGTAGGGGGACAAATGGAAACACCATATATTTT
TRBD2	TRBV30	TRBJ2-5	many	CAWSVLGGETQYF	TGTGCCTGGAGTGTTCTCGGGGGGGAGACCCAGTACTTC
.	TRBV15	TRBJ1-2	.	CATSNGYGYTF	TGTGCCACCAGCAATGGGTATGGCTACACCTTC
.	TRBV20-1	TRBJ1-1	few	CSAQIEGYRTEAFF	TGCAGTGCTCAAATAGAAGGATATCGGACTGAAGCTTTCTTT
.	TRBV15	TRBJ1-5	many	CATSTGGSNQPQHF	TGTGCCACCAGTACAGGCGGTTCGAATCAGCCCCAGCATTTT
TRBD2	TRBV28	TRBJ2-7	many	CASRRLASSREQYF	TGTGCCAGCAGGCGACTAGCTTCTTCTCGGGAGCAGTACTTC
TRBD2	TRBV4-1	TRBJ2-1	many	CASSHSGSGGPYNEQFF	TGCGCCAGCAGCCACTCGGGTAGCGGGGGCCCTTACAATGAGCAGTTCTTC
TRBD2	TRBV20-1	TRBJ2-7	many	CSADKSGILGEQYF	TGCAGTGCCGACAAGAGCGGGATTCTTGGCGAGCAGTACTTC
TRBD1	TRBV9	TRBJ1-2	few	CASSPPPGQGSGYTF	TGTGCCAGCAGCCCTCCCCCGGGACAGGGTTCTGGCTACACCTTC
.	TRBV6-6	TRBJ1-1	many	CASSLRDSNTEAFF	TGTGCCAGCAGCCTCCGGGACTCAAACACTGAAGCTTTCTTT
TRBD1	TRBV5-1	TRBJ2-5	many	CASSRGQGGQETQYF	TGCGCCAGCAGCCGGGGACAGGGAGGGCAAGAGACCCAGTACTTC
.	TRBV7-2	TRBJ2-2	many	CASSRNWNTGELFF	TGTGCCAGCAGCCGGAACTGGAACACCGGGGAGCTGTTTTTT
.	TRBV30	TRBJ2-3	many	CAWSVLGRGTDTQYF	TGTGCCTGGAGTGTCCTAGGCCGCGGCACAGATACGCAGTATTTT
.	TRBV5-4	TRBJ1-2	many	CASSLEAPGNYGYTF	TGTGCCAGCAGCTTGGAAGCCCCAGGGAACTATGGCTACACCTTC
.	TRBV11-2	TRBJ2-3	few	CASSLYHRATDTQYF	TGTGCCAGCAGCTTATATCACAGGGCGACAGATACGCAGTATTTT
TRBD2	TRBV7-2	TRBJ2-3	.	CASSLDVAGRADTQYF	TGTGCCAGCAGCTTAGATGTAGCGGGGCGTGCAGATACGCAGTATTTT
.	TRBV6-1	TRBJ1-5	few	CASSALTVQPQHF	TGTGCCAGCAGTGCCCTAACAGTTCAGCCCCAGCATTTT
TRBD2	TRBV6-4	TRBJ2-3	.	CASRGLAGEKYF	TGTGCCAGCAGAGGACTAGCGGGAGAGAAGTATTTT
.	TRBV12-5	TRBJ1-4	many	CASGLMAQHTEKLFF	TGTGCTAGTGGTTTGATGGCCCAGCATACTGAAAAACTGTTTTTT
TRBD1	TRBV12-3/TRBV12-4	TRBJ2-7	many	CASSLGTGIFEQYF	TGTGCCAGCAGTTTAGGGACAGGGATCTTCGAGCAGTACTTC
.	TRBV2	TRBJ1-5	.	CASGDFGNQPQHF	TGTGCCAGCGGGGACTTTGGCAATCAGCCCCAGCATTTT
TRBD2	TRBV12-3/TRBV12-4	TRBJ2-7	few	CASSSLAGEQYF	TGTGCCAGCAGTTCCCTAGCGGGGGAGCAGTACTTC
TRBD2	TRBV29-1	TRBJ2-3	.	CSVGRPSSSGSDTQYF	TGCAGCGTTGGCCGCCCCTCGTCGAGCGGGAGTGATACGCAGTATTTT
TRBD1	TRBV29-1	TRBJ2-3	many	CSVSGTVTDTQYF	TGCAGCGTTTCCGGGACAGTCACAGATACGCAGTATTTT
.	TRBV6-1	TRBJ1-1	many	CASRVIQGGTEAFF	TGTGCCAGCAGAGTAATACAGGGAGGTACTGAAGCTTTCTTT
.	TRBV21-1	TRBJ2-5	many	CASRTRAQGEETQYF	TGTGCCAGCAGAACCCGGGCACAGGGGGAAGAGACCCAGTACTTC
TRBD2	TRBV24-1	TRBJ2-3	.	CATSGLAGSTDTQYF	TGTGCCACCAGCGGGCTAGCGGGGAGCACAGATACGCAGTATTTT
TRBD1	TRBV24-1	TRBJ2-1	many	CATSDPNFGGQVVNEQFF	TGTGCCACCAGTGATCCCAACTTCGGGGGACAGGTCGTGAATGAGCAGTTCTTC
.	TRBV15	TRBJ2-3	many	CATSRDRPDTQYF	TGTGCCACCAGCAGAGATCGTCCCGATACGCAGTATTTT
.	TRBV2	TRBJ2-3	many	CASSDQGARTDTQYF	TGTGCCAGCAGTGACCAGGGCGCGCGCACAGATACGCAGTATTTT
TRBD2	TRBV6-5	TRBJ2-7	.	CASSNGAGEYF	TGTGCCAGCAGCAACGGGGCGGGGGAGTACTTC
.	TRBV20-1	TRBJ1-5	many	CSAHTGTNQPQHF	TGCAGTGCTCACACAGGGACCAATCAGCCCCAGCATTTT
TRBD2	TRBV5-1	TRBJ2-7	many	CASSLEAGGYEQYF	TGCGCCAGCAGCTTGGAAGCGGGGGGGTACGAGCAGTACTTC
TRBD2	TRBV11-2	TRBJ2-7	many	CASSLEGSGIYEQYF	TGTGCCAGCAGCTTAGAAGGTAGCGGGATCTACGAGCAGTACTTC
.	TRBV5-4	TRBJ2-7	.	CASSRQASSYEQYF	TGTGCCAGCAGCCGACAGGCTAGCTCCTACGAGCAGTACTTC
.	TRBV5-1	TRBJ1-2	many	CASSLDPSPGNYGYTF	TGCGCCAGCAGCTTGGATCCCTCCCCCGGTAACTATGGCTACACCTTC
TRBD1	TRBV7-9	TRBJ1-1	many	CASSSFFGQGQAEAFF	TGTGCCAGCAGCTCCTTCTTTGGACAGGGACAGGCTGAAGCTTTCTTT
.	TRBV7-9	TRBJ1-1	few	CASSLSRDLEAFF	TGTGCCAGCAGCTTAAGTCGGGACCTTGAAGCTTTCTTT
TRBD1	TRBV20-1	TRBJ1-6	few	CSALRGGRGRRDSPLHF	TGCAGTGCTCTACGTGGCGGCAGGGGGCGTAGGGATTCACCCCTCCACTTT
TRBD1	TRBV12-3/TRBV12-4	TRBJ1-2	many	CASSLVGQGSGYTF	TGTGCCAGCAGTTTAGTGGGACAGGGGTCCGGCTACACCTTC
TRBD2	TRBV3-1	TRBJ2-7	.	CASSQVSREPYEQYF	TGTGCCAGCAGCCAAGTCTCGCGGGAGCCATACGAGCAGTACTTC
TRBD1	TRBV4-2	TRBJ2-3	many	CASSQEGQVTDTQYF	TGTGCCAGCAGCCAAGAAGGACAGGTCACAGATACGCAGTATTTT